This TCR beta chain was observed in a study of blood T cell repertoires in COVID-19. Source study methods: Estimation of nucleated cell counts relied on the amplification of reference gene primers. The table came from immunoSEQ multiplex PCR; TCRdb's copy has only in-frame clones and leaves some out. Clonal size and the V and J genes are those of that table, whereas D and trimming came from the DNA. The sample contains under 200,000 clones, roughly 85% of which appear only once. The J segment lost 5 bases and the V segment lost 10 bases, leaving 15 bases of the junction unmatched. CDR1 and CDR2 from the germline V gene are MNHEY and SVGAGI. The CDR3 has 15 amino acids.

Input material: peripheral blood. The sequence was obtained from an elderly woman with acute or convalescent COVID-19. This sequence joins TRBV6-5 and TRBJ2-7; 9 positions match TRBD2. For the CDR3, the DNA is TGTGCCACCCTTGGAGGGTCTAGCGGGAACCACGAGCAGTACTTC. Amino acid sequence: CATLGGSSGNHEQYF.